The entry below gives a single TCR beta chain sequence along with its context. Its specificity is unknown. This sample was taken from a study of regulatory T cells. Study-wide points: In CD3G-deficient patients, conventional CD4+ T cells were enriched for hydrophobic CDR3 residues at positions 6 and 7.

The primer mix had 52 TRBV and 13 TRBJ primers. Only in-frame clones appear in the TCRdb table, and some are missing; sequencing was by immunoSEQ multiplex PCR. The sample records over 25,000 clones, roughly 93% being singletons. Autoimmunity was present in every CD3G-deficient patient, worse in two. Patients aged 2 to 39 years had fewer naive T cells. Material for sequencing was conventional CD4+ T cells sorted from blood. The clonotype comes from a child younger than 10 with CD3G deficiency.

In DNA, the CDR3 is TGTGCCAGCAGGTCTAGCGGGGTCTACGAGCAGTACTTC. It codes for CASRSSGVYEQYF. The chain is built from TRBV28 and TRBJ2-7; 9 positions agree with TRBD2. Germline trimming cut 6 bases from V and 3 bases from J; bases unmatched to any gene: 3. The germline CDR1 and CDR2 sequences are MDHEN and SYDVKM. This CDR3 is 13 amino acids long. Combining the CDR3 with reference TRBV28 and TRBJ2-7 gives the whole variable domain DVKVTQSSRYLVKRTGEKVFLECVQDMDHENMFWYRQDPGLGLRLIYFSYDVKMKEKGDIPEGYSVSREKKERFSLILESASTNQTSMYLCASRSSGVYEQYFGPGTRLTVT.